This record covers a single TCR beta chain. TCRdb's copy holds only in-frame clones and misses some; the assay was immunoSEQ multiplex PCR. The sample carries about 110,000 clones, over 75% recorded once. These data belong to a study of cytomegalovirus exposure and HLA in healthy donors. Sequencing used PBMCs. This TCR was recovered from a woman aged 18 to 35 in good health and CMV-seronegative.

DNA for the CDR3: TGTGCCACCAGCAGAGAGTCTGGGACAGGGGCTAACTATGGCTACACCTTC. It yields the protein CATSRESGTGANYGYTF. J is TRBJ1-2 and V is TRBV15; TRBD1 aligns across 10 bases. In germline, CDR1 is LNHNV, CDR2 YYDKDF (reference sequence). With V trimmed by 0 bases and J by 0 bases, 4 bases remained unmatched. This CDR3 is 17 amino acids long.